This record covers a single T cell receptor (beta chain). V was pared by 1 base and J by 4 bases, with 13 bases between. This CDR3 is 15 amino acids long. CDR1 MNHEY and CDR2 SMNVEV come from the germline V gene (reference sequence). The sample is drawn from a study of blood T cell repertoires in COVID-19. Profiled with immunoSEQ multiplex PCR; TCRdb holds only in-frame clones, not every one. The sample consists of some 87,000 clones, roughly 80% of them appearing once. Material: peripheral blood. This sequence joins TRBV27 and TRBJ1-2, with a weak D call TRBD1 (6 bases). The receptor comes from a man in his fifties who had recovered from COVID-19. As DNA, the CDR3 is TGTGCCAGCAGTTTATTCGGCACAGGGACCTATGGCTACACCTTC. Protein product: CASSLFGTGTYGYTF.